The 21 T cell receptor beta chains presented below share a single source sample, sequenced in a study of cytomegalovirus exposure and HLA in healthy donors. It was with 60 Vbeta and 13 Jbeta primers that the PCR ran. Profiling relied on immunoSEQ multiplex PCR, and the TCRdb table lists in-frame clones only, not all of them. The sample consists of 140,000 to 150,000 clones, about three quarters of them appearing once. Input material: PBMCs. The receptors come from a woman in her 30s in good health and CMV-seronegative.

This sequence joins TRBV9 and TRBJ1-5; D is undetermined. Trimming took off 0 bases at V and 7 bases at J, with 11 bases between the two ends. The germline V gene has CDR1 SGDLS and CDR2 YYNGEE. There are 14 residues in the CDR3. The DNA of the CDR3 is TGTGCCAGCAGCGTAGGAGGAGACGGGCAGCCCCAGCATTTT. This codes for CASSVGGDGQPQHF.

This chain connects TRBV4-2 to TRBJ2-3, with 10 bases matching TRBD2. With V trimmed by 2 bases and J by 6 bases, 20 bases remained unmatched. The CDR3 loop spans 20 amino acids. Germline-derived CDR1 and CDR2 are LGHNA and YNFKEQ. CDR3 in amino acids: CASSQSGIVGIAGGSDTQYF. As DNA, the CDR3 is TGTGCCAGCAGCCAAAGCGGTATAGTGGGAATAGCGGGGGGATCGGATACGCAGTATTTT.

The chain employs TRBV4-3 and TRBJ2-3; D remains unclear. Germline assignment: CDR1 LGHNA and CDR2 YSLEER. The length of the CDR3 is 14 residues. Trimming shortened V by 0 bases and J by 5 bases, and 9 bases separated the two germline ends. CDR3 protein: CASSQERSVDTQYF. The CDR3 nucleotides read TGCGCCAGCAGCCAAGAGCGGTCGGTAGATACGCAGTATTTT.

This rearrangement joins TRBV6-1 to TRBJ1-3; D may be TRBD1 (5 bases). Deletions cut 3 bases from V and 3 bases from J, with 12 bases between. This CDR3 contains 15 residues. Looked up from germline, CDR1 is MNHNS and CDR2 is SASEGT. CDR3 amino acids: CASSDQGWYGNTIYF. For the CDR3, the DNA is TGTGCCAGCAGTGACCAGGGATGGTATGGAAACACCATATATTTT.

For the CDR3, the DNA is TGTGCCAGCAGCACCTCCGGGACAGGGGGTTTTGGCTACACCTTC. Encoded protein: CASSTSGTGGFGYTF. This sequence joins TRBV5-5 and TRBJ1-2, with TRBD1 matching 11 bases. The CDR3 runs to 15 residues. V lost 4 bases to trimming and J lost 7 bases; unmatched junction nucleotides: 9. The germline CDR1 and CDR2 sequences are SGHKS and YYEKEE (reference sequence).

V gene TRBV6-1 combines with J gene TRBJ2-7, with D possibly matching TRBD2 (5 bases). With 2 bases removed from V and 0 bases from J, the gap between germline ends came to 11 bases. This CDR3 spans 15 amino acids. CDR1 is MNHNS, CDR2 SASEGT, per germline. In nucleotides, the CDR3 is TGTGCCAGCAGTGAATTCCCGGGGTCCTCCTACGAGCAGTACTTC. Translating gives CASSEFPGSSYEQYF.

The J gene is TRBJ1-6, the V gene TRBV19; D gene uncertain. V was pared by 3 bases and J by 0 bases, with 9 bases between. CDR1 is LNHDA, CDR2 SQIVND, per germline (reference sequence). The CDR3 covers 16 residues. CDR3: CASSISRSSYNSPLHF. DNA of the CDR3: TGTGCCAGTAGTATTTCCCGGAGCTCCTATAATTCACCCCTCCACTTT. The full variable domain, rest sourced from reference TRBV19 and TRBJ1-6, is DGGITQSPKYLFRKEGQNVTLSCEQNLNHDAMYWYRQDPGQGLRLIYYSQIVNDFQKGDIAEGYSVSREKKESFPLTVTSAQKNPTAFYLCASSISRSSYNSPLHFGNGTRLTVT.

There are a few counts of this clone. The chain recombines TRBV2 with TRBJ1-1, with TRBD1 as a possible D gene (6 bases). The V gene's germline CDR1 is SNHLY and CDR2 FYNNEI. Trimming removed 6 bases from V and 1 base from J, with 9 bases in between. CDR3 length: 13 amino acids. CDR3 in DNA: TGTGCCAGCAGCGAGGACAGGAACACTGAAGCTTTCTTT. Protein: CASSEDRNTEAFF.

J is TRBJ2-1 and V is TRBV7-8; TRBD2 matches 16 bases. CDR3 size: 18 residues. Germline assignment: CDR1 SGHVS and CDR2 FQNEAQ. V trimming: 5 bases; J trimming: 7 bases; junction bases outside the gene matches: 11. The CDR3 sequence is CASSVKGLAGGPRNEQFF. CDR3 DNA sequence: TGTGCCAGCAGCGTTAAGGGACTAGCGGGGGGGCCGAGGAATGAGCAGTTCTTC.

The V call is TRBV11-2, the J call TRBJ1-2, with TRBD1 identical over 7 bases. The CDR3 has 14 residues. Germline CDR1 SGHAT, CDR2 FQNNGV. V lost 1 base, J lost 3 bases, and 2 bases stayed unmatched. This CDR3 is CASSLGDSDYGYTF. CDR3 sequence (DNA): TGTGCCAGCAGCTTAGGGGACAGCGACTATGGCTACACCTTC.

This chain connects TRBV5-1 to TRBJ1-2, with 10 bases aligning to TRBD1. The CDR3 extends over 14 amino acids. The trim removed 4 bases at V and 2 bases at J, leaving 2 bases unmatched. Looked up from germline, CDR1 is SGHRS and CDR2 is YFSETQ. CDR3 loop: CASSPGQGNYGYTF. CDR3 nucleotide sequence: TGCGCCAGCAGCCCGGGACAGGGGAACTATGGCTACACCTTC.

The chain links TRBV29-1 to TRBJ2-6; 10 bases map to TRBD1. The CDR3 length is 16 residues. Per germline, CDR1 SQVTM and CDR2 ANQGSEA. Losses at the gene ends were 7 bases for V and 4 bases for J; bases not matched to a gene: 10. CDR3 bases: TGCAGCGCTAGGACAGGGGGTGTTGGAGGGGCCAACGTCCTGACTTTC. It codes for CSARTGGVGGANVLTF.

This rearrangement joins TRBV28 to TRBJ1-1; tentatively, D is TRBD1 (5 bases). In germline, CDR1 is MDHEN, CDR2 SYDVKM. The V and J ends lost 5 bases and 3 bases respectively, with 13 bases between them. The CDR3 is made up of 14 amino acids. The CDR3 DNA is TGTGCCAGCAGTCTTTTGTCAGGGTACACTGAAGCTTTCTTT. It codes for CASSLLSGYTEAFF.

V is TRBV27 and J is TRBJ1-6, with D possibly TRBD1 on 6 matching bases. With 7 bases removed from V and 16 bases from J, the gap between germline ends came to 14 bases. Germline V lookup: CDR1 MNHEY, CDR2 SMNVEV (reference sequence). There are 11 residues in the CDR3. CDR3 loop: CASKGQTVLHF. The CDR3 coding sequence is TGTGCCAGCAAAGGACAGACCGTTCTCCACTTT.

The V and J genes are TRBV19 and TRBJ1-6, with 9 bases matching TRBD1. The CDR3 loop spans 15 amino acids. Germline lookup yields CDR1 LNHDA and CDR2 SQIVND (reference sequence). Unmatched junction bases numbered 1, after V lost 0 bases and J lost 7 bases. The CDR3 bases are TGTGCCAGTAGTATAGATACAGGGGGCAATTCACCCCTCCACTTT. It yields the protein CASSIDTGGNSPLHF.

V is TRBV29-1 and J is TRBJ2-1; TRBD2 matches 10 bases. Unmatched junction bases numbered 7, after V lost 4 bases and J lost 4 bases. The CDR3 runs 15 residues. The germline V gene encodes CDR1 SQVTM and CDR2 ANQGSEA. As DNA, the CDR3 is TGCAGCGTTGCAGTAGCGGGGGGATTGTACAATGAGCAGTTCTTC. This gives the protein CSVAVAGGLYNEQFF.

J is TRBJ2-7 and V is TRBV9; 8 bases are a match to TRBD2. V was clipped by 0 bases and J by 7 bases; unmatched bases: 9. Germline V gene lookup returns CDR1 SGDLS and CDR2 YYNGEE. The CDR3 runs to 15 residues. The CDR3 reads CASSVGSGGESEQYF. CDR3 coding DNA: TGTGCCAGCAGCGTAGGATCGGGGGGGGAGTCGGAGCAGTACTTC.

The chain combines TRBV7-9 with TRBJ1-1, with D perhaps matching TRBD1 (6 bases). Germline CDR1 is SEHNR and CDR2 is FQNEAQ (reference sequence). The CDR3 loop spans 15 amino acids. Trimming shortened V by 3 bases and J by 0 bases, and 11 bases separated the two germline ends. CDR3 nucleotide sequence: TGTGCCAGCAGCTTTACAGGGCTAATGAACACTGAAGCTTTCTTT. Amino acid sequence: CASSFTGLMNTEAFF. The variable domain in full, with the rest retrieved from reference TRBV7-9 and TRBJ1-1, is DTGVSQNPRHKITKRGQNVTFRCDPISEHNRLYWYRQTLGQGPEFLTYFQNEAQLEKSRLLSDRFSAERPKGSFSTLEIQRTEQGDSAMYLCASSFTGLMNTEAFFGQGTRLTVV.

Only a few counts were recorded for this clone. The chain employs TRBV5-1 and TRBJ1-2; perhaps TRBD1 as D (6 bases). The CDR3 runs 15 residues. The V end was cut by 3 bases, the J end by 1 base, with 13 bases between. Germline CDR1 is SGHRS and CDR2 is YFSETQ. The CDR3 region is CASSSDLRGNYGYTF. The CDR3 DNA sequence: TGCGCCAGCAGCTCCGACCTCAGGGGTAACTATGGCTACACCTTC.

In regard to this clone: One end of the junction varies from germline; a read error may be responsible. The chain joins TRBV7-9 to TRBJ1-1; D ambiguous. The CDR3 covers 12 residues. Germline lookup yields CDR1 SEHNR and CDR2 FQNEAQ (reference sequence). The CDR3 DNA reads TGTTCCAGCAGCTTCCCAAACACTGAAGCTTTCTTT. Translating it yields CSSSFPNTEAFF.

This clone was seen once. The CDR3 DNA reads TGTGCCAGCATTCCGAGGGGGGGGTCTTACGATGGCTACACCTTC. It is translated as CASIPRGGSYDGYTF. The V and J genes are TRBV6-1 and TRBJ1-2; weak D call: TRBD1 (6 bases). Germline CDR1 MNHNS, CDR2 SASEGT. V was trimmed by 7 bases and J by 6 bases, leaving 21 bases between them. The CDR3 contains 15 residues.